This T cell receptor beta chain was documented in a study of T cell responses to AZD1222 COVID-19 vaccine. Whole-study findings and limits: Scientists sampled the repertoires only once the peak T cell response had passed. It was only a handful of AZD1222 recipients who were seropositive at baseline. Possibly, clonal diversity was underestimated; donors were largely white British and included more females.

Method: immunoSEQ multiplex PCR; TCRdb's copy keeps in-frame clones and lacks some. The table records around 120,000 clones, about 85% of them present only once. This clone was seen only a few times. Its target is not known. The CDR3 is made up of 18 amino acids. V was pared by 4 bases and J by 0 bases, with 19 bases between. The V gene's germline CDR1 is SGHDN and CDR2 FVKESK. The input for sequencing was peripheral blood, taken 28 days after the second AZD1222 dose. The receptor's source is an adult who received the AZD1222 COVID-19 vaccine. This chain connects TRBV14 to TRBJ1-3; unclear D gene. As DNA, the CDR3 is TGTGCCAGCAGCCGACTTACCCATAGCAGGTCCTCTGGAAACACCATATATTTT. It translates to CASSRLTHSRSSGNTIYF.